This is a list of T cell receptor beta chains from one sample in a study of blood T cell repertoires in COVID-19. Clones were sequenced by immunoSEQ multiplex PCR, and TCRdb holds only the in-frame ones, with some missing. Among over 130,000 clones listed, approximately 83% were seen once. Sequenced input: peripheral blood. These TCRs come from a human donor in a cohort sampled during active COVID-19. Both conserved end residues are part of each CDR3. The D gene is left open where the match is weak. Clone size is stated in some rows and not others, as once, few, many or a class when expanded.

D gene: TRBD1; clone size: .; V gene: TRBV5-1; J gene: TRBJ1-2; CDR3 protein: CASSLGQGSWSGYGYTF; CDR3 DNA: TGCGCCAGCAGCTTGGGACAGGGGTCTTGGTCCGGCTATGGCTACACCTTC
D gene: .; clone size: .; V gene: TRBV5-1; J gene: TRBJ2-4; CDR3 protein: CASSLAGREIQYF; CDR3 DNA: TGCGCCAGCAGCTTGGCCGGAAGGGAGATTCAGTACTTC
D gene: .; clone size: .; V gene: TRBV3-1/TRBV3-2; J gene: TRBJ2-5; CDR3 protein: CASSQETELRETQYF; CDR3 DNA: TGTGCCAGCAGCCAAGAGACAGAGCTGAGAGAGACCCAGTACTTC
D gene: .; clone size: .; V gene: TRBV5-1; J gene: TRBJ1-1; CDR3 protein: CASSLEGVSTEAFF; CDR3 DNA: TGCGCCAGCAGCTTGGAAGGGGTGAGCACTGAAGCTTTCTTT
D gene: .; clone size: .; V gene: TRBV5-6; J gene: TRBJ2-5; CDR3 protein: CASSERGSGQETQYF; CDR3 DNA: TGTGCCAGCAGCGAGAGAGGGAGTGGACAAGAGACCCAGTACTTC
D gene: .; clone size: .; V gene: TRBV12-3/TRBV12-4; J gene: TRBJ1-4; CDR3 protein: CASKPGGEKLFF; CDR3 DNA: TGTGCCAGCAAACCAGGAGGTGAAAAACTGTTTTTT
D gene: .; clone size: .; V gene: TRBV7-2; J gene: TRBJ2-5; CDR3 protein: CASSLGPGRAQETQYF; CDR3 DNA: TGTGCCAGCAGCTTAGGCCCAGGCAGGGCCCAAGAGACCCAGTACTTC
D gene: TRBD1; clone size: .; V gene: TRBV28; J gene: TRBJ1-1; CDR3 protein: CASTTGGWSTEAFF; CDR3 DNA: TGTGCCAGCACCACAGGGGGCTGGAGCACTGAAGCTTTCTTT
D gene: .; clone size: .; V gene: TRBV6-1; J gene: TRBJ2-7; CDR3 protein: CASSEIIGQYF; CDR3 DNA: TGTGCCAGCAGTGAAATCATCGGGCAGTACTTC
D gene: TRBD1; clone size: .; V gene: TRBV4-1; J gene: TRBJ2-7; CDR3 protein: CASSHRTGADGSYEQYF; CDR3 DNA: TGCGCCAGCAGCCACCGGACAGGGGCCGATGGTTCCTACGAGCAGTACTTC
D gene: .; clone size: .; V gene: TRBV9; J gene: TRBJ2-3; CDR3 protein: CASSFQGVTDTQYF; CDR3 DNA: TGTGCCAGCAGCTTCCAGGGTGTGACAGATACGCAGTATTTT
D gene: TRBD1; clone size: .; V gene: TRBV28; J gene: TRBJ2-7; CDR3 protein: CASKTFGTGWAREQYF; CDR3 DNA: TGTGCCAGCAAAACCTTCGGGACAGGGTGGGCAAGGGAGCAGTACTTC
D gene: .; clone size: .; V gene: TRBV28; J gene: TRBJ2-6; CDR3 protein: CASSLLFLGDPRGSGANVLTF; CDR3 DNA: TGTGCCAGCAGTTTACTGTTTTTAGGAGACCCTAGGGGATCTGGGGCCAACGTCCTGACTTTC
D gene: .; clone size: .; V gene: TRBV19; J gene: TRBJ2-7; CDR3 protein: CASSREQGAYEQYF; CDR3 DNA: TGTGCCAGTAGTAGGGAACAGGGTGCCTACGAGCAGTACTTC
D gene: TRBD1; clone size: .; V gene: TRBV2; J gene: TRBJ1-5; CDR3 protein: CASLQDRDQPQHF; CDR3 DNA: TGTGCCAGCCTCCAGGACAGGGATCAGCCCCAGCATTTT
D gene: TRBD2; clone size: .; V gene: TRBV3-1/TRBV3-2; J gene: TRBJ2-5; CDR3 protein: CASSQDTSGGAETQYF; CDR3 DNA: TGTGCCAGCAGCCAAGATACTAGCGGGGGGGCAGAGACCCAGTACTTC
D gene: .; clone size: .; V gene: TRBV5-1; J gene: TRBJ2-7; CDR3 protein: CASRKVRETYEQYF; CDR3 DNA: TGCGCCAGCAGGAAAGTCAGGGAAACCTACGAGCAGTACTTC
D gene: .; clone size: .; V gene: TRBV5-4; J gene: TRBJ1-2; CDR3 protein: CASSLWESGYTF; CDR3 DNA: TGTGCCAGCAGCTTGTGGGAGTCAGGCTACACCTTC
D gene: TRBD1; clone size: .; V gene: TRBV6-6; J gene: TRBJ2-7; CDR3 protein: CASSQTRQGDTTKQYF; CDR3 DNA: TGTGCCAGCAGTCAGACCAGACAGGGGGATACTACGAAGCAGTACTTC
D gene: .; clone size: .; V gene: TRBV27; J gene: TRBJ2-5; CDR3 protein: CASRSGVGETQYF; CDR3 DNA: TGTGCCAGCAGATCGGGGGTTGGGGAGACCCAGTACTTC
D gene: TRBD1; clone size: .; V gene: TRBV6-5; J gene: TRBJ1-2; CDR3 protein: CASSYRDRGHYGYTF; CDR3 DNA: TGTGCCAGCAGTTACAGGGACAGGGGGCACTATGGCTACACCTTC
D gene: TRBD1; clone size: once; V gene: TRBV5-1; J gene: TRBJ2-5; CDR3 protein: CASSSPGQGTETQYF; CDR3 DNA: TGCGCCAGCAGCTCCCCGGGACAGGGGACAGAGACCCAGTACTTC
D gene: .; clone size: .; V gene: TRBV5-4; J gene: TRBJ2-2; CDR3 protein: CASSPPGTGELFF; CDR3 DNA: TGTGCCAGCAGCCCTCCGGGTACCGGGGAGCTGTTTTTT
D gene: .; clone size: .; V gene: TRBV12-3/TRBV12-4; J gene: TRBJ1-6; CDR3 protein: CASRDSRNSPLHF; CDR3 DNA: TGTGCCAGCAGGGACAGCCGAAATTCACCCCTCCACTTT
D gene: TRBD1; clone size: .; V gene: TRBV10-3; J gene: TRBJ2-3; CDR3 protein: CAISVQGDTQYF; CDR3 DNA: TGTGCCATCAGTGTACAGGGGGATACGCAGTATTTT
D gene: TRBD1; clone size: .; V gene: TRBV6-5; J gene: TRBJ2-7; CDR3 protein: CASSRGQGDEQYF; CDR3 DNA: TGTGCCAGCAGCAGGGGACAGGGGGACGAGCAGTACTTC
D gene: .; clone size: .; V gene: TRBV2; J gene: TRBJ1-5; CDR3 protein: CASREVVSQPQHF; CDR3 DNA: TGTGCCAGCAGAGAAGTTGTCTCCCAGCCCCAGCATTTT
D gene: .; clone size: .; V gene: TRBV11-2; J gene: TRBJ2-2; CDR3 protein: CASSLFGPGSDTGELFF; CDR3 DNA: TGTGCCAGCAGCTTATTTGGTCCGGGGTCGGACACCGGGGAGCTGTTTTTT
D gene: .; clone size: .; V gene: TRBV9; J gene: TRBJ1-2; CDR3 protein: CASSSRGGGYTF; CDR3 DNA: TGTGCCAGCAGCTCCCGGGGTGGTGGCTACACCTTC
D gene: .; clone size: .; V gene: TRBV19; J gene: TRBJ2-3; CDR3 protein: CASSPFADTQYF; CDR3 DNA: TGTGCCAGTAGTCCCTTCGCAGATACGCAGTATTTT
D gene: TRBD2; clone size: .; V gene: TRBV5-1; J gene: TRBJ2-2; CDR3 protein: CASRRGRTPGGTGELFF; CDR3 DNA: TGCGCCAGCCGTAGGGGCAGAACACCGGGAGGCACCGGGGAGCTGTTTTTT
D gene: TRBD2; clone size: .; V gene: TRBV3-1/TRBV3-2; J gene: TRBJ2-3; CDR3 protein: CASSPRGRAPDTQYF; CDR3 DNA: TGTGCCAGCAGCCCCCGGGGGAGGGCCCCAGATACGCAGTATTTT
D gene: .; clone size: .; V gene: TRBV5-5; J gene: TRBJ2-1; CDR3 protein: CASSPLFQRSSYNEQFF; CDR3 DNA: TGTGCCAGCAGCCCGCTTTTTCAGCGTAGCTCCTACAATGAGCAGTTCTTC
D gene: TRBD1; clone size: once; V gene: TRBV24-1; J gene: TRBJ2-3; CDR3 protein: CATSETDRGGANTQYF; CDR3 DNA: TGTGCCACCAGTGAGACAGACAGGGGAGGCGCAAATACGCAGTATTTT
D gene: .; clone size: .; V gene: TRBV19; J gene: TRBJ2-6; CDR3 protein: CASRHSGANVLTF; CDR3 DNA: TGTGCCAGTAGACACTCTGGGGCCAACGTCCTGACTTTC
D gene: TRBD1; clone size: .; V gene: TRBV7-9; J gene: TRBJ1-1; CDR3 protein: CASGRQGSGTEAFF; CDR3 DNA: TGTGCCAGCGGGCGACAGGGATCGGGAACTGAAGCTTTCTTT
D gene: .; clone size: few; V gene: TRBV23-1; J gene: TRBJ1-3; CDR3 protein: CASSQPAGNWGSGNTIYF; CDR3 DNA: TGCGCCAGCAGTCAACCCGCAGGGAACTGGGGCTCTGGAAACACCATATATTTT
D gene: .; clone size: .; V gene: TRBV9; J gene: TRBJ1-2; CDR3 protein: CASSPAGGRQYGYTF; CDR3 DNA: TGTGCCAGCAGCCCCGCGGGGGGCAGACAGTATGGCTACACCTTC
D gene: .; clone size: .; V gene: TRBV5-1; J gene: TRBJ1-1; CDR3 protein: CASSYRENTEAFF; CDR3 DNA: TGCGCCAGCAGCTACAGGGAGAACACTGAAGCTTTCTTT
D gene: .; clone size: .; V gene: TRBV4-2; J gene: TRBJ1-2; CDR3 protein: CASSQPPLDMTAYTF; CDR3 DNA: TGTGCCAGCAGCCAACCGCCGCTGGACATGACGGCCTACACCTTC
D gene: .; clone size: once; V gene: TRBV12-3/TRBV12-4; J gene: TRBJ2-7; CDR3 protein: CASSRGLEQYF; CDR3 DNA: TGTGCCAGCAGCCGAGGTCTCGAGCAGTACTTC
D gene: .; clone size: .; V gene: TRBV29-1; J gene: TRBJ1-1; CDR3 protein: CSVAGANTEAFF; CDR3 DNA: TGCAGCGTTGCTGGGGCCAACACTGAAGCTTTCTTT
D gene: .; clone size: many; V gene: TRBV25-1; J gene: TRBJ1-6; CDR3 protein: CASSGKYNSPLHF; CDR3 DNA: TGTGCCAGCAGCGGGAAGTATAATTCACCCCTCCACTTT
D gene: TRBD2; clone size: few; V gene: TRBV6-5; J gene: TRBJ2-1; CDR3 protein: CASSIGLAGVDEQFF; CDR3 DNA: TGTGCCAGCAGCATAGGACTAGCGGGGGTGGATGAGCAGTTCTTC
D gene: TRBD1; clone size: few; V gene: TRBV2; J gene: TRBJ1-1; CDR3 protein: CASHRGPSTEAFF; CDR3 DNA: TGTGCCAGCCACAGGGGGCCTTCAACTGAAGCTTTCTTT